Here is one T cell receptor (beta chain) with its context. Its target antigen remains unknown. Per-base quality was not reported, and no clone a single base away is much larger than it. V drops 5 bases and J drops 6 bases, leaving 17 bases in between. Based on the germline V gene, the CDR1 and CDR2 sequences are LGHNA and YNFKEQ. The CDR3 sequence holds 15 residues, the cysteine and phenylalanine included. This entry keeps only the CDR3 DNA: 45 bases, framed from base 1. Library prep was done by 5' RACE. These reads were obtained on a NextSeq 500. In the TCR library protocol, unique molecular identifiers were attached to individual cDNA molecules to correct for PCR bias and sequencing error. Both TCR alpha and beta chains were sequenced, and tight co-correlation was observed between alpha and beta sequence abundances in each sample. In the paper's pipeline: Decombinator V4 was used to perform V gene, J gene and CDR3 annotation of TCR sequences. TCRs were defined as expanded if a significant change between any two time points was detected under a Poisson model with p below 0.0001. TCR abundances were normalised to the total number of TCRs sequenced per sample and expressed as counts per million. TRAV1-2 paired with TRAJ12, TRAJ20 or TRAJ33 defined MAIT TCRs, while TRAV10 paired with TRAJ18 defined iNKT TCRs. VDJdb, accessed 1 November 2021, was searched for CMV, EBV and SARS-CoV-2 annotated TCRs, with TCRs annotated for multiple antigens excluded. The raw public data were reprocessed by TCRdb itself: fastp quality trimming at Q25, MiXCR clonotype calling, in-frame beta chains only. Identical CDR3 proteins give one entry, which carries the most common genes and DNA. TCRdb, not the original authors, processed these V and J calls. Present in this sample are around 50,000 distinct CDR3 sequences, over 3.5% of which were seen just once. In total, the top ten clones hold 5% to 7.5% of the sample.

The data were taken from a study of early T cells in non-severe SARS-CoV-2 infection (dated by TCRdb to the early 2020s). Broadly, across the study: Because TCR sequencing was done on bulk RNA from unsorted whole blood, the alpha and beta chains could not be paired.

Points the paper makes about the study in general: VDJdb matching was skewed toward anti-spike CD8 responses, so virus-specific expansions were likely underestimated and private and CD4 specificities were missed.

Set within a cohort of healthcare workers in London, UK, this nested case-control study involved weekly PCR testing of nasopharyngeal swabs along with blood sampling. Healthcare workers were recruited during the week of the UK lockdown, between 23 and 31 March 2020, and followed weekly for up to roughly 15 weeks. The material sequenced was whole blood. The receptor was derived from an adult who was a healthcare worker with PCR-confirmed SARS-CoV-2 infection or an uninfected control (not recorded which). This chain is built from TRBV4-2 and TRBJ1-5; TRBD1 is a weak D gene call, 5 bases matching. The nucleotide sequence reads as follows: TGTGCCAGCAGCTTCAGCCCGCAGGACACTCAGCCCCAGCATTTT. It specifies CASSFSPQDTQPQHF.